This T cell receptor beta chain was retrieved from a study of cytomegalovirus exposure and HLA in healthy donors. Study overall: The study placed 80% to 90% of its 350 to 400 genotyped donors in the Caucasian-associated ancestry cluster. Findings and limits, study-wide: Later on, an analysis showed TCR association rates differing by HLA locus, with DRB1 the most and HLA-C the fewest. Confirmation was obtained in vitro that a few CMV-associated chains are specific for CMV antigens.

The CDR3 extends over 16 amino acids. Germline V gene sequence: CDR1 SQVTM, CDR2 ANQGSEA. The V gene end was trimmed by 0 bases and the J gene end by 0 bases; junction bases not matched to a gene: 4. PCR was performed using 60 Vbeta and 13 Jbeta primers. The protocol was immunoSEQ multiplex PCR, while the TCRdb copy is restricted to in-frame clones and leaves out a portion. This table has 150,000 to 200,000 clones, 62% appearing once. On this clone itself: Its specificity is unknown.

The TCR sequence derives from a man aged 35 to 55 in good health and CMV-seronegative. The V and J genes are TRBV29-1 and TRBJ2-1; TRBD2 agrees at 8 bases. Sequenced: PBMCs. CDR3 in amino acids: CSVEEQRESSYNEQFF. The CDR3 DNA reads TGCAGCGTTGAAGAACAGCGGGAGAGCTCCTACAATGAGCAGTTCTTC.